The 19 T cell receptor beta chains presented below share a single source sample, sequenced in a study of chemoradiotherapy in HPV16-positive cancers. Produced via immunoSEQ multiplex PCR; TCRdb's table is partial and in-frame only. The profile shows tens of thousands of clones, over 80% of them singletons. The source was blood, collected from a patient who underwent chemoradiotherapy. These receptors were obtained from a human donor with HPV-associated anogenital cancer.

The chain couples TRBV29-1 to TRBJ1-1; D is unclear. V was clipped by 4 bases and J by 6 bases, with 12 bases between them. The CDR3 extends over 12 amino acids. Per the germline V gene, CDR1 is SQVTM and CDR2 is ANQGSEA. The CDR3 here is CSVVKGRSEAFF. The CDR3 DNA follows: TGCAGCGTTGTAAAGGGCCGCTCTGAAGCTTTCTTT.

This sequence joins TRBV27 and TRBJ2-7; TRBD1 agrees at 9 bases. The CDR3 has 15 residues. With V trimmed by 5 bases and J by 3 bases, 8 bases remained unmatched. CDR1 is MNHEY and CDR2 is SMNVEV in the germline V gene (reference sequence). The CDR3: CASSVRPGQGYEQYF. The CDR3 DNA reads TGTGCCAGCAGTGTAAGACCGGGACAGGGCTACGAGCAGTACTTC.

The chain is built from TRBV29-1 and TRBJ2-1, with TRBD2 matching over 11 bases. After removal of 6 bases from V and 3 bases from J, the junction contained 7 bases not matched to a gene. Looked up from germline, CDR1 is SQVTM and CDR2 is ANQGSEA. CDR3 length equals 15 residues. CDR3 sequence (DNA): TGCAGCGTATCCCCCGGGACTAGCGGCTACAATGAGCAGTTCTTC. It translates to CSVSPGTSGYNEQFF.

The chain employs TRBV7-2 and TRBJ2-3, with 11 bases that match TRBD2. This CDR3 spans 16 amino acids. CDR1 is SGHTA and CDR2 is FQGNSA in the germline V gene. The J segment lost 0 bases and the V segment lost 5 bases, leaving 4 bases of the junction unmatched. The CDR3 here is CASSHGTSGSTDTQYF. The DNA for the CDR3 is TGTGCCAGCAGCCACGGGACTAGCGGTAGCACAGATACGCAGTATTTT.

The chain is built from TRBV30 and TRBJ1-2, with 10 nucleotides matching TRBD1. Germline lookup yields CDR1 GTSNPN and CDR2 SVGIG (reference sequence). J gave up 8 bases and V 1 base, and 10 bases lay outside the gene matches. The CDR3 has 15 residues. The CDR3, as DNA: TGTGCCTGGAGTGCGAAATTGGGACAGGGGCGCGGCTACACCTTC. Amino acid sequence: CAWSAKLGQGRGYTF.

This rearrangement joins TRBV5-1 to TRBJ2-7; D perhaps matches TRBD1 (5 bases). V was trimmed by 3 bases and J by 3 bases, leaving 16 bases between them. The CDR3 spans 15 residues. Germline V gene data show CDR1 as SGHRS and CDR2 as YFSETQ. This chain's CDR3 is CASSSLLGPYYEQYF. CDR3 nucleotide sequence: TGCGCCAGCAGCTCTCTGTTGGGGCCCTACTACGAGCAGTACTTC. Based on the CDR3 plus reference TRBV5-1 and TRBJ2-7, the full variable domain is KAGVTQTPRYLIKTRGQQVTLSCSPISGHRSVSWYQQTPGQGLQFLFEYFSETQRNKGNFPGRFSGRQFSNSRSEMNVSTLELGDSALYLCASSSLLGPYYEQYFGPGTRLTVT.

CDR3 bases: TGTGCCAGCAGTGTGTCCAGGGGGAGCAATCAGCCCCAGCATTTT. Residues: CASSVSRGSNQPQHF. The V gene is TRBV6-1, the J gene TRBJ1-5; TRBD1 agrees at 7 bases. The CDR3 has 15 residues. CDR1 is MNHNS, CDR2 SASEGT, per germline. Losses at the gene ends were 4 bases for V and 1 base for J; bases not matched to a gene: 4.

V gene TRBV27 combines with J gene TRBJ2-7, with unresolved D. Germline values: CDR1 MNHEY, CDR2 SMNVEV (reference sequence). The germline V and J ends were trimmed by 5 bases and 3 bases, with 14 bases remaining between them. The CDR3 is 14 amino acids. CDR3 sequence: CASSLVFGYYEQYF. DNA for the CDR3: TGTGCCAGCAGTCTTGTTTTCGGATACTACGAGCAGTACTTC.

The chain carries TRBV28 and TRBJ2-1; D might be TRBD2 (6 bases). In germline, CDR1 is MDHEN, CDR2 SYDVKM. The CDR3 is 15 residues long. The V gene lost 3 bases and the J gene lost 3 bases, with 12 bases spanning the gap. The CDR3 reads CASSFRGIYYNEQFF. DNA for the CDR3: TGTGCCAGCAGTTTTCGGGGGATCTACTACAATGAGCAGTTCTTC.

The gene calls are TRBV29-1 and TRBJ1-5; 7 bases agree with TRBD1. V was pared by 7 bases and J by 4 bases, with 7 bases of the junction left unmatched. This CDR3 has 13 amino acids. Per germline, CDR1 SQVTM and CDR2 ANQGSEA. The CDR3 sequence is CSAQGQRNQPQHF. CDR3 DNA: TGCAGCGCCCAGGGACAGAGAAATCAGCCCCAGCATTTT.

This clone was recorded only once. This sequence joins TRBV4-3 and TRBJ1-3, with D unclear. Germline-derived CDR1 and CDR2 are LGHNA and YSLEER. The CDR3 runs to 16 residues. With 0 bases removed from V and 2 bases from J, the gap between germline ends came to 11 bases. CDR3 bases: TGCGCCAGCAGCCAAGATCTCACATTTACTGGAAACACCATATATTTT. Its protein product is CASSQDLTFTGNTIYF.

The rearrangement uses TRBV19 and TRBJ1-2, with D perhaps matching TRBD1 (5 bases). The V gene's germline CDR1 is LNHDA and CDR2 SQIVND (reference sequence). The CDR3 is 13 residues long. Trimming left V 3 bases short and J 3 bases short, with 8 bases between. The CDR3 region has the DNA TGTGCCAGTAGTATTCGGGGGGACTATGGCTACACCTTC. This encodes CASSIRGDYGYTF.

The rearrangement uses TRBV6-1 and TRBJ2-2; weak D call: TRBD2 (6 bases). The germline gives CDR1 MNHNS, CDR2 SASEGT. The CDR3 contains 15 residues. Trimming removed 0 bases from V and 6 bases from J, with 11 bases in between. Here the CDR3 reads CASSEAGGSAGELFF. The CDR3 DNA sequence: TGTGCCAGCAGTGAAGCAGGAGGGTCGGCCGGGGAGCTGTTTTTT.

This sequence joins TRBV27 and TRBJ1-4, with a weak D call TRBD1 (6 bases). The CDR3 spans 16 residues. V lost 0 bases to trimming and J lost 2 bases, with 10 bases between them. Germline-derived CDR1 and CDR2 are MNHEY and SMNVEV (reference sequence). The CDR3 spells CASSLSLGGTNEKLFF. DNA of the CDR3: TGTGCCAGCAGTTTATCCTTAGGGGGGACTAATGAAAAACTGTTTTTT.

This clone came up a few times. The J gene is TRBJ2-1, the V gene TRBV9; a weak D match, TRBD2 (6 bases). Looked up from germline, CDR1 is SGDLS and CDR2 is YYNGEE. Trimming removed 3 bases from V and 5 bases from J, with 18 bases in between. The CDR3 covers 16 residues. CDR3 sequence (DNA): TGTGCCAGCAGCGCCTACCTGGGGGGAGAGGACAATGAGCAGTTCTTC. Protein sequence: CASSAYLGGEDNEQFF.

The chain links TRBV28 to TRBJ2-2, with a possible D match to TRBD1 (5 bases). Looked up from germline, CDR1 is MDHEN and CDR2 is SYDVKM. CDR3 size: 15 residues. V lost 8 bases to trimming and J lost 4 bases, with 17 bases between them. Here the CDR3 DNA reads TGTGCCAGCGGACAATCGTGGATCAGCACCGGGGAGCTGTTTTTT. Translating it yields CASGQSWISTGELFF.

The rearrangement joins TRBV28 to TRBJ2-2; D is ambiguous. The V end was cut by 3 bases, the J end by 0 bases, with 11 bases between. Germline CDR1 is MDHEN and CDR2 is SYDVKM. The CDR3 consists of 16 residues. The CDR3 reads CASSFIRTTNTGELFF. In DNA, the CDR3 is TGTGCCAGCAGTTTTATAAGGACGACGAACACCGGGGAGCTGTTTTTT.

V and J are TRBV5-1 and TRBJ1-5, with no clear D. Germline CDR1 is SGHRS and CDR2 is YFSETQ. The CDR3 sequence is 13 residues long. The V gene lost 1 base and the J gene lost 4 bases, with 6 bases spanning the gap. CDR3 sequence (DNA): TGCGCCAGCAGCTTGAACCTAAATCAGCCCCAGCATTTT. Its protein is CASSLNLNQPQHF.

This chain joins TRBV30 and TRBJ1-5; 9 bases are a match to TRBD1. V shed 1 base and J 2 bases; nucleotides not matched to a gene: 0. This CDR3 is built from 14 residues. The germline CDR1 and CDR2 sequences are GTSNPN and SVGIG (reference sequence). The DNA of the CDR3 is TGTGCCTGGAGTGGGACAGGGGGCAATCAGCCCCAGCATTTT. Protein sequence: CAWSGTGGNQPQHF.